This passage covers 22 T cell receptor beta chains from one sample sequenced in a study of blood T cell repertoires in COVID-19. Sequencing used immunoSEQ multiplex PCR; TCRdb keeps in-frame clones, though not all of them. The data show about 31,000 clones, just over 90% seen once. The sequencing input was peripheral blood. All receptors come from a man in his 60s with acute or convalescent COVID-19.

This chain connects TRBV19 to TRBJ2-3; D is possibly TRBD2 (7 bases). The CDR3 is made up of 13 amino acids. V was clipped by 5 bases and J by 5 bases, with 11 bases between them. Germline V gene lookup returns CDR1 LNHDA and CDR2 SQIVND (reference sequence). The CDR3 spells CASSGGAEDTQYF. The CDR3 DNA follows: TGTGCCAGTAGTGGGGGGGCAGAAGATACGCAGTATTTT.

Concerning this clone itself: The junction shows a germline mismatch at one end, possibly a read error. The chain carries TRBV7-7 and TRBJ1-1, with D unresolved. This CDR3 contains 13 residues. Germline-derived CDR1 and CDR2 are SSHAT and FNYEAQ (reference sequence). CDR3 sequence reads: CASSFGEGSEAFF. The CDR3 region has the DNA TGTGCTAGCAGCTTCGGGGAGGGCTCCGAAGCTTTCTTT.

The J gene is TRBJ2-5, the V gene TRBV24-1; 10 positions agree with TRBD1. The CDR3 contains 15 residues. Germline-derived CDR1 and CDR2 are KGHDR and SFDVKD. The V segment lost 3 bases and the J segment 9 bases; nucleotides outside the gene matches: 9. DNA of the CDR3: TGTGCCACCAGTGATCCCGGGACAGGGGTGACTTCCCAGTACTTC. It encodes CATSDPGTGVTSQYF.

The chain couples TRBV7-8 to TRBJ1-6; TRBD1 is a possible D gene (6 bases). The CDR3 contains 16 residues. V was trimmed by 6 bases and J by 7 bases, leaving 19 bases between them. From germline, CDR1 is SGHVS and CDR2 FQNEAQ. The CDR3: CASRNSGQGMNSPLHF. For the CDR3, the DNA is TGTGCCAGCAGGAATTCCGGGCAGGGGATGAATTCACCCCTCCACTTT.

This chain joins TRBV5-1 and TRBJ2-5; 11 nucleotides line up with TRBD2. The CDR3 length is 14 residues. Germline trimming cut 5 bases from V and 5 bases from J; bases unmatched to any gene: 5. Germline lookup yields CDR1 SGHRS and CDR2 YFSETQ. CDR3 coding DNA: TGCGCCAGCAGAATTAGCGGGAGGGGGGAGACCCAGTACTTC. It translates to CASRISGRGETQYF. The entire variable domain, with the rest obtained from reference TRBV5-1 and TRBJ2-5, is as follows: KAGVTQTPRYLIKTRGQQVTLSCSPISGHRSVSWYQQTPGQGLQFLFEYFSETQRNKGNFPGRFSGRQFSNSRSEMNVSTLELGDSALYLCASRISGRGETQYFGPGTRLLVL.

V gene TRBV19 combines with J gene TRBJ2-4; 12 bases line up with TRBD2. The CDR3 runs to 16 residues. Germline-derived CDR1 and CDR2 are LNHDA and SQIVND (reference sequence). With 6 bases clipped from V and 8 bases from J, the junction kept 11 bases outside the gene matches. Here the CDR3 reads CASRLAGGLAGHIQYF. CDR3 nucleotides: TGTGCCAGTAGGCTAGCGGGAGGGCTGGCTGGGCACATTCAGTACTTC. Variable domain in full (rest from reference TRBV19 and TRBJ2-4): DGGITQSPKYLFRKEGQNVTLSCEQNLNHDAMYWYRQDPGQGLRLIYYSQIVNDFQKGDIAEGYSVSREKKESFPLTVTSAQKNPTAFYLCASRLAGGLAGHIQYFGAGTRLSVL.

Comment on this clone: Compared with germline, one end of the junction differs, possibly owing to a read error. This chain links TRBV27 with TRBJ1-2; 8 bases match TRBD1. CDR1 is MNHEY, CDR2 SMNVEV, per germline (reference sequence). This CDR3 is 14 amino acids long. The CDR3 here is CASSLRSGQALSDF. DNA of the CDR3: TGTGCCAGCAGTTTACGGTCGGGACAGGCCCTCTCTGATTTC.

Only one count was recorded for this clone. The rearrangement uses TRBV2 and TRBJ1-4; D possibly corresponds to TRBD1 (6 bases). The CDR3 is 14 amino acids. V lost 4 bases, J lost 7 bases, and 13 bases lay in between. The germline CDR1 and CDR2 sequences are SNHLY and FYNNEI. The CDR3 bases are TGTGCCAGCAGTGCCCAGGGGTTGGGTGAAAAACTGTTTTTT. Its translation: CASSAQGLGEKLFF.

This clone was seen once. This rearrangement joins TRBV19 to TRBJ1-3; D is possibly TRBD1 (6 bases). With 4 bases removed from V and 7 bases from J, the gap between germline ends came to 14 bases. Germline V gene lookup returns CDR1 LNHDA and CDR2 SQIVND (reference sequence). This CDR3 spans 14 amino acids. The CDR3 nucleotides read TGTGCCAGTAGTACGACAGGCAGGTCCAACACCATATATTTT. This gives the protein CASSTTGRSNTIYF.

This sequence joins TRBV27 and TRBJ2-7, with TRBD2 matching over 14 bases. Germline V gene sequence: CDR1 MNHEY, CDR2 SMNVEV (reference sequence). CDR3 length: 15 amino acids. The junction had 5 bases not matched to a gene; V was cut back by 6 bases and J by 4 bases. The CDR3 region is CASSPGLAGAYEQYF. In DNA, the CDR3 is TGTGCCAGCAGCCCGGGACTAGCGGGAGCTTACGAGCAGTACTTC.

V and J are TRBV5-5 and TRBJ2-2; 10 bases are a match to TRBD1. Germline CDR1 reads SGHKS; CDR2 reads YYEKEE (reference sequence). After removal of 4 bases from V and 6 bases from J, the junction contained 6 bases not matched to a gene. The CDR3 consists of 15 residues. CDR3 in amino acids: CASSRQGAMAGELFF. The DNA for the CDR3 is TGTGCCAGCAGCCGACAGGGGGCGATGGCCGGGGAGCTGTTTTTT. Combining the CDR3 with reference TRBV5-5 and TRBJ2-2 gives the whole variable domain DAGVTQSPTHLIKTRGQQVTLRCSPISGHKSVSWYQQVLGQGPQFIFQYYEKEERGRGNFPDRFSARQFPNYSSELNVNALLLGDSALYLCASSRQGAMAGELFFGEGSRLTVL.

This clone came up once. The chain recombines TRBV7-2 with TRBJ2-1, with 9 bases aligning to TRBD1. The CDR3 is 16 residues long. CDR1 is SGHTA, CDR2 FQGNSA, per germline. Trimming cost V 1 base and J 4 bases; bases outside gene matches: 5. CDR3 nucleotide sequence: TGTGCCAGCAGCTTAGAAGGGACAGGGTGGTACAATGAGCAGTTCTTC. It encodes CASSLEGTGWYNEQFF.

This clone was seen only once. This chain connects TRBV5-1 to TRBJ1-2; TRBD1 matches 7 bases. Germline V gene lookup returns CDR1 SGHRS and CDR2 YFSETQ. Germline trimming cut 7 bases from V and 6 bases from J; bases unmatched to any gene: 6. The CDR3 loop spans 12 amino acids. Here the CDR3 reads CASHETGHGYTF. The CDR3 DNA reads as TGCGCCAGCCACGAGACAGGGCATGGCTACACCTTC.

This chain joins TRBV10-1 and TRBJ2-1; 7 nucleotides line up with TRBD2. Germline V gene data show CDR1 as WNHNN and CDR2 as SYGVQD (reference sequence). J lost 0 bases, V lost 0 bases, and 5 bases had no gene match. CDR3 length: 17 amino acids. The CDR3 sequence: CASSESGRTSSYNEQFF. The CDR3 DNA is TGCGCCAGCAGTGAGTCGGGTAGGACTAGCTCCTACAATGAGCAGTTCTTC.

The chain links TRBV7-2 to TRBJ2-1; D not certain. V was trimmed by 1 base and J by 4 bases, leaving 5 bases between them. Germline CDR1 reads SGHTA; CDR2 reads FQGNSA. The CDR3 is 13 residues long. CDR3 in amino acids: CASSLGRYNEQFF. CDR3 DNA sequence: TGTGCCAGCAGCTTAGGGAGATACAATGAGCAGTTCTTC.

The chain couples TRBV12-2 to TRBJ2-7; the D call in the table, TRBD2, was not verified against the DNA. TRBV12-2 is assigned pseudogene status. CDR3 length: 21 residues. CDR3 region: CASRLEGREGQTSGSSHEQYV. The CDR3, as DNA: TGTGCAAGTCGCTTAGAGGGCAGGGAGGGGCAGACTAGCGGGAGTTCCCACGAGCAGTACGTC.

The genes are TRBV7-8 and TRBJ2-1; TRBD1 might be the D (5 bases). V shed 3 bases and J shed 11 bases, with 14 bases lying between them. The CDR3 is made up of 13 amino acids. CDR1 is SGHVS, CDR2 FQNEAQ, per germline. CDR3 nucleotides: TGTGCCAGCAGCTTTGATCTCCGGACAAAGCAGTTCTTC. It encodes CASSFDLRTKQFF.

This sequence joins TRBV10-1 and TRBJ2-1; TRBD1 is a possible D gene (5 bases). V dropped 1 base and J dropped 6 bases, with 13 bases sitting between them. Germline lookup yields CDR1 WNHNN and CDR2 SYGVQD (reference sequence). The CDR3 runs to 15 residues. For the CDR3, the DNA is TGCGCCAGCAGTGAGTGGCTTAGGGGTCCCAATGAGCAGTTCTTC. Protein sequence: CASSEWLRGPNEQFF.

This chain joins TRBV5-6 and TRBJ2-1, with 12 bases fitting TRBD2. Germline CDR1 and CDR2: SGHDT and YYEEEE. The CDR3 extends over 17 amino acids. J was trimmed by 11 bases and V by 5 bases; bases with no gene match: 17. CDR3 region: CASRPPRLAGVPHQQFF. Here the CDR3 DNA reads TGTGCCAGCAGACCCCCCCGACTAGCGGGAGTTCCCCACCAGCAGTTCTTC.

V usage is TRBV30 and J usage is TRBJ1-3; D gene unclear. This CDR3 spans 13 amino acids. V was shortened by 3 bases and J by 2 bases, with 8 bases between the two germline ends. Germline CDR1 GTSNPN, CDR2 SVGIG (reference sequence). CDR3 region: CAWSGSPGNTIYF. In DNA, the CDR3 is TGTGCCTGGAGCGGGAGCCCTGGAAACACCATATATTTT.

The chain joins TRBV11-3 to TRBJ2-1, with a possible D match to TRBD2 (6 bases). The CDR3 is 15 residues long. V gave up 4 bases and J gave up 6 bases, with 16 bases separating them. Germline CDR1 and CDR2: SGHNT and YENEEA. The CDR3 coding sequence is TGTGCCAGCAGCTACGAGCGGGTCCAAGCCAATGAGCAGTTCTTC. It specifies CASSYERVQANEQFF.

The chain joins TRBV5-1 to TRBJ1-1; D unclear. The length of the CDR3 is 14 residues. V was shortened by 4 bases and J by 1 base, with 11 bases between the two germline ends. CDR1 and CDR2 from the germline V gene are SGHRS and YFSETQ. CDR3 protein: CASSLHGRNTEAFF. CDR3 DNA sequence: TGCGCCAGCAGCCTTCACGGTAGGAACACTGAAGCTTTCTTT.